The rows below give T cell receptor beta chains drawn from one sample of a study of T cell responses to AZD1222 COVID-19 vaccine. Measured with immunoSEQ multiplex PCR; TCRdb has only the in-frame clones, and not every one. The sample includes some 180,000 clones, approximately 94% of them seen just once. This specimen was peripheral blood, taken 28 days after the second AZD1222 dose. The receptor set was obtained from an adult who received the AZD1222 COVID-19 vaccine. Each CDR3 is given with its conserved first and last residue. The order of the fields is clone size, D gene, V gene, J gene, CDR3 protein, CDR3 DNA. A D gene is named only where the DNA matches it firmly. Not every row has a clone size; where given, it reads once, few, many or a size class.

NA	TRBD2	TRBV19	TRBJ2-1	CASSMGLGSHEQFF	TGTGCCAGTTCAATGGGACTAGGGAGCCATGAGCAGTTCTTC
NA	NA	TRBV19	TRBJ2-2	CASSKGPNTGELFF	TGTGCCAGTAGTAAGGGACCGAACACCGGGGAGCTGTTTTTT
once	TRBD1	TRBV5-1	TRBJ1-6	CASSPASTGNNSPLHF	TGCGCCAGCAGCCCCGCGTCGACAGGGAATAATTCACCCCTCCACTTT
few	NA	TRBV29-1	TRBJ1-5	CNLELGRDYQPQHF	TGCAACTTAGAGTTAGGCAGGGATTATCAGCCCCAGCATTTT
NA	NA	TRBV3-1/TRBV3-2	TRBJ2-1	CASSHATGWYNEQFF	TGTGCCAGCAGCCATGCAACGGGATGGTACAATGAGCAGTTCTTC
NA	NA	TRBV5-6	TRBJ2-2	CASSGDFTGELFF	TGTGCCAGCAGCGGGGACTTCACCGGGGAGCTGTTTTTT
NA	NA	TRBV6-6	TRBJ2-1	CASSSTSLSSYNEQFF	TGTGCCAGCAGTTCTACTAGTCTCAGCTCCTACAATGAGCAGTTCTTC
NA	TRBD1	TRBV6-2/TRBV6-3	TRBJ2-6	CASSRQGYGANVLTF	TGTGCCAGCAGCAGACAGGGTTATGGGGCCAACGTCCTGACTTTC
once	NA	TRBV28	TRBJ1-5	CASSFGGAGLRPQHF	TGTGCCAGCAGTTTTGGGGGAGCGGGCTTACGGCCCCAGCATTTT
NA	NA	TRBV6-2/TRBV6-3	TRBJ1-5	CASSYDVRVYSNQPQHF	TGTGCCAGCAGTTACGATGTGCGGGTTTATAGCAATCAGCCCCAGCATTTT
NA	NA	TRBV24-1	TRBJ2-1	CATSGSRGNDEQFF	TGTGCCACCAGCGGGAGCAGGGGGAACGATGAGCAGTTCTTC
NA	TRBD1	TRBV11-3	TRBJ2-3	CASSSGQGLPGTDTQYF	TGTGCCAGCAGCTCGGGACAGGGATTACCTGGCACAGATACGCAGTATTTT
NA	NA	TRBV6-2/TRBV6-3	TRBJ1-2	CASGLEGGTNSYGYTF	TGTGCCAGCGGCCTTGAGGGGGGTACAAACTCCTATGGCTACACCTTC
NA	NA	TRBV6-6	TRBJ2-3	CASSPLGTDTQYF	TGTGCCAGCAGTCCCCTTGGCACAGATACGCAGTATTTT
NA	NA	TRBV28	TRBJ2-7	CATVNSYEQYF	TGTGCCACCGTGAACTCCTACGAGCAGTACTTC
NA	TRBD1	TRBV11-3	TRBJ2-5	CASSLQQGAWETQYF	TGTGCCAGCAGCTTACAACAGGGGGCATGGGAGACCCAGTACTTC
NA	NA	TRBV9	TRBJ1-2	CASTPATTLLGGYTF	TGTGCCAGCACCCCTGCTACGACTCTGCTGGGTGGCTACACCTTC
once	NA	TRBV7-2	TRBJ1-5	CASSEGVAMAQHF	TGTGCCAGCAGTGAGGGGGTGGCAATGGCCCAGCATTTT
NA	TRBD1	TRBV19	TRBJ2-2	CASTRIDRDTGELFF	TGTGCCAGTACGCGGATTGACAGGGACACCGGGGAGCTGTTTTTT
NA	NA	TRBV7-8	TRBJ2-1	CASSLIIGVSYNEQFF	TGTGCCAGCAGCTTAATCATAGGGGTCTCCTACAATGAGCAGTTCTTC
NA	NA	TRBV12-3/TRBV12-4	TRBJ1-2	CASKAENSYGYTF	TGTGCCAGCAAGGCAGAAAACTCCTATGGCTACACCTTC
NA	TRBD1	TRBV4-3	TRBJ1-1	CASSQGQGEEAFF	TGCGCCAGCAGCCAGGGACAGGGGGAAGAAGCTTTCTTT
NA	NA	TRBV6-4	TRBJ1-1	CASSRDTLNTEAFF	TGTGCCAGCAGTAGAGACACTTTGAACACTGAAGCTTTCTTT
NA	NA	TRBV10-3	TRBJ2-3	CAISESTPSTDTQYF	TGTGCCATCAGTGAGTCGACCCCGAGCACAGATACGCAGTATTTT
once	NA	TRBV5-8	TRBJ1-2	CASSLGLGAGYGYTF	TGTGCCAGCAGCTTGGGATTGGGGGCAGGCTATGGCTACACCTTC
NA	NA	TRBV28	TRBJ2-1	CASSRTGTGYNNEQFF	TGTGCCAGCAGTCGCACCGGGACGGGATACAACAATGAGCAGTTCTTC
NA	NA	TRBV15	TRBJ1-1	CATSRGVSTDNTEAFF	TGTGCCACCAGCAGAGGGGTATCGACAGATAACACTGAAGCTTTCTTT
NA	NA	TRBV3-1/TRBV3-2	TRBJ2-6	CASSLQANVLTF	TGTGCCAGCAGCCTCCAGGCCAACGTCCTGACTTTC
NA	TRBD2	TRBV5-6	TRBJ2-7	CASSSGLAVLEQYF	TGTGCCAGCAGCTCGGGACTAGCAGTACTGGAGCAGTACTTC
NA	NA	TRBV9	TRBJ1-3	CASSRDSGSGNTIYF	TGTGCCAGCAGCAGGGACTCCGGCTCTGGAAACACCATATATTTT
NA	NA	TRBV19	TRBJ1-5	CASSWGDSNQPQHF	TGTGCCAGTAGTTGGGGGGATAGCAATCAGCCCCAGCATTTT
NA	NA	TRBV27	TRBJ1-2	CASSYTPTVRGYTF	TGTGCCAGCAGTTACACCCCGACAGTGCGTGGCTACACCTTC
NA	NA	TRBV7-3	TRBJ2-5	CASSFSGVETQYF	TGTGCCAGCAGCTTCTCGGGCGTGGAGACCCAGTACTTC
NA	TRBD2	TRBV28	TRBJ2-7	CASSFGLAGGLYEQYF	TGTGCCAGCAGTTTTGGACTAGCGGGAGGGTTGTACGAGCAGTACTTC
once	NA	TRBV7-2	TRBJ1-5	CASSLAGGLGQPQHF	TGTGCCAGCAGCTTAGCGGGTGGATTGGGTCAGCCCCAGCATTTT
NA	TRBD1	TRBV6-5	TRBJ2-2	CASSIGTVNTGELFF	TGTGCCAGCAGTATCGGGACAGTAAACACCGGGGAGCTGTTTTTT
NA	NA	TRBV7-2	TRBJ1-5	CASSLTGQPQHF	TGTGCCAGCAGCTTGACAGGTCAGCCCCAGCATTTT
NA	NA	TRBV11-3	TRBJ1-1	CASSQMVGGNTEAFF	TGTGCCAGCAGCCAGATGGTAGGGGGTAACACTGAAGCTTTCTTT
NA	TRBD1	TRBV9	TRBJ2-3	CASSVEGDSRTDTQYF	TGTGCCAGCAGCGTAGAAGGGGACAGCCGCACAGATACGCAGTATTTT
NA	NA	TRBV6-6	TRBJ1-5	CASSQGRPQHF	TGTGCCAGCAGTCAAGGGCGGCCCCAGCATTTT
NA	NA	TRBV2	TRBJ2-3	CATTPATDTQYF	TGTGCCACCACCCCTGCAACAGATACGCAGTATTTT
NA	NA	TRBV2	TRBJ2-1	CASSDRGYNEQFF	TGTGCCAGCAGTGATCGGGGGTACAATGAGCAGTTCTTC
NA	NA	TRBV5-1	TRBJ2-5	CASSEGYQETQYF	TGCGCCAGCAGCGAAGGGTACCAAGAGACCCAGTACTTC
NA	NA	TRBV28	TRBJ1-2	CASSRRGLANYGYTF	TGTGCCAGCAGTCGTCGGGGACTCGCTAACTATGGCTACACCTTC